This T cell receptor (beta chain) emerged from a study of blood T cell repertoires in COVID-19. Looking at the study overall: Acute-phase and convalescent COVID-19 samples originated in the United States, Italy and Spain. Sample material is recorded as cDNA or gDNA derived from T cells, B-cell-depleted T cells, or PBMCs.

The CDR3 consists of 15 residues. V lost 3 bases and J lost 0, with 15 bases in between. CDR1 is DFQATT and CDR2 is SNEGSKA in the germline V gene (reference sequence). Study processing details: Scientists estimated how many nucleated cells there were by amplifying reference gene primers. The assay was immunoSEQ multiplex PCR, and TCRdb's table has in-frame clones only and misses some. That table furnishes V, J and clone size, whereas the DNA furnished D and trimming. This sample has about 110,000 clones, with approximately 82% found just once. What was sequenced was peripheral blood. This clonotype was sampled from a woman older than 75 with active or convalescent COVID-19. The chain recombines TRBV20-1 with TRBJ2-7, with a tentative D call TRBD2 (6 bases). In DNA, the CDR3 is TGCAGTGCTAGTGACGGGGGAGGAGTCTCCTACGAGCAGTACTTC. It yields the protein CSASDGGGVSYEQYF.